This TCR beta chain was captured in a study of human T cells and chemical hapten exposure. Notes on the study in general: Donors in the study had alopecia, meaning their immune response may differ from healthy people's.

Time point meaning: pre-sensitization, week 0. Treatment described: therapeutic diphenylcyclopropenone sensitization with weekly scalp DPC. At patch-test visits, sampling came before the patch test. Unfractionated whole blood was the source of the extracted total RNA. For the library, individual cDNA molecules each received unique molecular identifiers. TCRdb processed the RACE reads anew with MiXCR; each CDR3 protein has one entry. The table has approximately 50,000 distinct CDR3 sequences, 11% seen once. Concerning this clonotype itself: The antigen remains unidentified.

The CDR3 has 13 amino acids. V trimming: 3 bases; J trimming: 8 bases; junction bases outside the gene matches: 6. CDR1 is SEHNR, CDR2 FQNEAQ, per germline (reference sequence). The TCR originated in a woman aged 40 to 55 with alopecia areata. Some clones in this sample may be carry-over from other donors' samples. The rearrangement links TRBV7-9 to TRBJ2-5; 7 bases are shared with TRBD2. The input for sequencing was whole blood, taken in connection with sensitization to the hapten diphenylcyclopropenone (DPC). Here the CDR3 reads CASSFVGGGTQYF. In nucleotides, the CDR3 is TGTGCCAGCAGCTTTGTCGGCGGGGGAACCCAGTACTTC.